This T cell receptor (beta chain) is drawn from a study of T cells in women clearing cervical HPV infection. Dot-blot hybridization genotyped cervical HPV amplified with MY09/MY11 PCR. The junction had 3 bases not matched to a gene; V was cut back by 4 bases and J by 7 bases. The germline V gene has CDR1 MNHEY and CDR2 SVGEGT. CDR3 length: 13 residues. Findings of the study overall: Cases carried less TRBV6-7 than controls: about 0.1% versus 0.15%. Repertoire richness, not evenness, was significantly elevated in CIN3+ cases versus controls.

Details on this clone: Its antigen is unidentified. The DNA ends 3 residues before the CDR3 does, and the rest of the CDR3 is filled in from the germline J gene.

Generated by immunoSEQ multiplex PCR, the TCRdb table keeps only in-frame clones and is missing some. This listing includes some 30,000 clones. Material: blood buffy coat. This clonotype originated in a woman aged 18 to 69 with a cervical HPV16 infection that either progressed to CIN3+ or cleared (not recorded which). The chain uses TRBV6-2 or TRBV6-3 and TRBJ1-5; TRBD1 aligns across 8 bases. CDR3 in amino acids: CASSSGGGQPQHF. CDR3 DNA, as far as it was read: TGTGCCAGCAGTTCAGGGGGCGGGCAGCCC.